Following are 9 T cell receptor beta chains from one sample sequenced in a study of CD8 T cells in ankylosing spondylitis. General study points: Made up of eight highly homologous variants, a TCR beta motif appeared characteristic of ankylosing spondylitis blood.

TCRdb called the 5' RACE reads again in MiXCR, with one record for every CDR3 protein. This repertoire shows 650,000 to 800,000 distinct CDR3 sequences, 15% to 20% found once; its top ten account for 19%. Their antigens remain unidentified. The sequencing input was blood, either unsorted or a sorted T cell fraction (not recorded which). These receptors came from a male donor with ankylosing spondylitis.

The chain is built from TRBV7-3 and TRBJ2-1; D might be TRBD2 (6 bases). Trimming took off 4 bases at V and 7 bases at J, with 17 bases between the two ends. Per germline, CDR1 SGHTA and CDR2 FQGTGA. The CDR3 has 15 residues. For the CDR3, the DNA is TGTGCCAGCAGCTCCACAGTGCTGGACTATAATGAGCAGTTCTTC. Translated: CASSSTVLDYNEQFF.

V and J are TRBV29-1 and TRBJ2-5, with D perhaps TRBD2 (6 bases). The CDR3 covers 13 residues. Germline V gives CDR1 SQVTM, CDR2 ANQGSEA. Trimming took 8 bases from V and 5 from J, leaving 18 bases between them. The CDR3 here is CSSGGQGGETQYF. DNA of the CDR3: TGCAGCTCTGGAGGGCAGGGCGGGGAGACCCAGTACTTC.

The chain joins TRBV5-3 to TRBJ2-1; 7 bases line up with TRBD2. TRBV5-3 is an open reading frame whose function is uncertain. This CDR3 is built from 17 residues. V was pared by 4 bases and J by 7 bases, with 17 bases of the junction left unmatched. The CDR3 reads CARSAPPGAGDSNEQFF. The CDR3 DNA follows: TGTGCCAGAAGCGCCCCCCCAGGCGCGGGAGATTCGAATGAGCAGTTCTTC.

The chain uses TRBV20-1 and TRBJ2-7; 7 bases agree with TRBD2. The V and J ends lost 5 bases and 2 bases, in that order; junction bases with no gene match: 6. Looked up from germline, CDR1 is DFQATT and CDR2 is SNEGSKA (reference sequence). CDR3 length equals 13 residues. Here the CDR3 reads CSAGAGLTYEQYF. The CDR3 DNA reads TGCAGTGCTGGAGCGGGGCTAACCTACGAGCAGTACTTC.

This clonotype was seen more than once but under ten times. This chain joins TRBV7-3 and TRBJ1-1; the D gene is possibly TRBD1 (5 bases). Trimming removed 2 bases from V and 11 bases from J, with 15 bases in between. CDR3 length equals 13 residues. Per the germline V gene, CDR1 is SGHTA and CDR2 is FQGTGA. In DNA form, the CDR3 reads TGTGCCAGCAGCTTAGTAACGACAGAGGTCGCTTTCTTT. It encodes CASSLVTTEVAFF. The variable domain in full, completed from reference TRBV7-3 and TRBJ1-1, reads GAGVSQTPSNKVTEKGKYVELRCDPISGHTALYWYRQSLGQGPEFLIYFQGTGAADDSGLPNDRFFAVRPEGSVSTLKIQRTERGDSAVYLCASSLVTTEVAFFGQGTRLTVV.

The rearrangement uses TRBV20-1 and TRBJ1-4; no clear D gene. V dropped 3 bases and J dropped 6 bases, with 8 bases sitting between them. This CDR3 has 12 residues. Germline V gene sequence: CDR1 DFQATT, CDR2 SNEGSKA (reference sequence). The CDR3 loop is CSARGLDEKLFF. The DNA of the CDR3 is TGCAGTGCTAGGGGTTTGGATGAAAAACTGTTTTTT.

The J gene is TRBJ2-5, the V gene TRBV12-3 or TRBV12-4; D perhaps matches TRBD2 (6 bases). The V end lost 8 bases, the J end lost 5 bases, and 15 bases lay between the germline ends. The CDR3 covers 13 residues. The CDR3 DNA reads TGTGCCAGCCGTGGCGGGACGGGCGAGACCCAGTACTTC. It yields the protein CASRGGTGETQYF.

A few counts support this clonotype. The chain recombines TRBV28 with TRBJ2-5; 12 bases match TRBD2. This CDR3 contains 15 residues. Germline CDR1 is MDHEN and CDR2 is SYDVKM. V was clipped by 4 bases and J by 4 bases; unmatched bases: 4. CDR3 sequence reads: CASSSLAGGRETQYF. CDR3 DNA sequence: TGTGCCAGCAGTTCCCTAGCGGGAGGGCGAGAGACCCAGTACTTC.

There are a few counts of this clonotype. The chain recombines TRBV28 with TRBJ1-2; D gene unclear. The length of the CDR3 is 15 residues. Germline loops: CDR1 MDHEN, CDR2 SYDVKM. Deletions cut 6 bases from V and 2 bases from J, with 16 bases between. The CDR3, as DNA: TGTGCCAGCAGCCTATCAAGGACCCCGAACTATGGCTACACCTTC. Its protein is CASSLSRTPNYGYTF.